The 17 T cell receptor beta chains in this list originate from one sample, sequenced in a study of monozygotic twins with inflammatory bowel disease. TCRdb reprocessed the 5' RACE reads and keeps a single row for each CDR3 protein, giving no DNA. The sample table sets out about 440,000 distinct CDR3 sequences. Sequenced: blood. The source is a human donor with ulcerative colitis or Crohn's disease, or a healthy co-twin of an affected twin (not recorded which).

The chain combines TRBV5-1 with TRBJ2-2; there is no DNA to check the TCRdb D call of TRBD1. The germline V gene has CDR1 SGHRS and CDR2 YFSETQ. The CDR3 loop spans 15 amino acids. The CDR3 sequence is CASSPRTANTGELFF. The whole variable domain, filled in from reference TRBV5-1 and TRBJ2-2, reads KAGVTQTPRYLIKTRGQQVTLSCSPISGHRSVSWYQQTPGQGLQFLFEYFSETQRNKGNFPGRFSGRQFSNSRSEMNVSTLELGDSALYLCASSPRTANTGELFFGEGSRLTVL.

This chain joins TRBV19 and TRBJ1-6. This CDR3 is built from 16 residues. Germline V gene sequence: CDR1 LNHDA, CDR2 SQIVND (reference sequence). This CDR3 is CASTLGGGAGNSPLHF.

The rearrangement links TRBV9 to TRBJ2-1; no DNA is available, so the TRBD1 call from TCRdb remains unchecked. The CDR3 consists of 16 residues. Germline V gene data show CDR1 as SGDLS and CDR2 as YYNGEE. The CDR3 region is CASSVFPRGGNNEQFF.

The V gene is TRBV24-1, the J gene TRBJ2-3; checking the TCRdb D call of TRBD1 is not possible without DNA. Germline values: CDR1 KGHDR, CDR2 SFDVKD. The CDR3 has 15 amino acids. CDR3 region: CATSVGTGVTDTQYF.

V usage is TRBV20-1 and J usage is TRBJ2-7; TCRdb indicates TRBD1, and absent DNA this call remains unverified. There are 16 residues in the CDR3. Germline V gives CDR1 DFQATT, CDR2 SNEGSKA (reference sequence). CDR3 protein: CSARDLWADTTYEQYF.

V and J are TRBV3-1 and TRBJ1-1. The CDR3 spans 14 residues. Germline lookup yields CDR1 LGHDT and CDR2 YNNKEL (reference sequence). CDR3 loop: CASSQRRDLTEAFF.

V is TRBV12-3 or TRBV12-4 and J is TRBJ1-1; the D call of TRBD1 rests on TCRdb alone, since no DNA is present to check it. This CDR3 contains 17 residues. This CDR3 is CASRPTLGQGMNTEAFF.

The chain couples TRBV2 to TRBJ2-1; TCRdb names TRBD1, which stays unverified in the absence of DNA. CDR3 length: 13 amino acids. The germline V gene encodes CDR1 SNHLY and CDR2 FYNNEI. This chain's CDR3 is CASPRGQMDEQFF. The complete variable domain, with remaining parts taken from reference TRBV2 and TRBJ2-1, reads EPEVTQTPSHQVTQMGQEVILRCVPISNHLYFYWYRQILGQKVEFLVSFYNNEISEKSEIFDDQFSVERPDGSNFTLKIRSTKLEDSAMYFCASPRGQMDEQFFGPGTRLTVL.

CDR3 in amino acids: CASEGLDTQYF. The rearrangement joins TRBV28 to TRBJ2-3; the D call from TCRdb, TRBD2, cannot be confirmed without DNA. Per germline, CDR1 MDHEN and CDR2 SYDVKM. There are 11 residues in the CDR3.

The chain uses TRBV28 and TRBJ2-1. Germline V gene data show CDR1 as MDHEN and CDR2 as SYDVKM. The CDR3 runs 11 residues. The CDR3 sequence: CASQFGMTWFF.

This rearrangement joins TRBV23-1 to TRBJ2-1; TCRdb returns TRBD1, unconfirmable since there is no DNA. TRBV23-1 is designated an ORF whose function remains uncertain. The CDR3 consists of 14 residues. The chain's CDR3 is CASKQKGGQDEQFF.

The genes are TRBV20-1 and TRBJ2-5; the D call from TCRdb, TRBD1, cannot be confirmed without DNA. This CDR3 has 15 amino acids. In germline, CDR1 is DFQATT, CDR2 SNEGSKA (reference sequence). The CDR3: CSAPDGGVTQETQYF.

This chain joins TRBV7-9 and TRBJ2-7. Germline CDR1 is SEHNR and CDR2 is FQNEAQ (reference sequence). The CDR3 runs 13 residues. Here the CDR3 reads CASSSTEIYEQYF.

The chain links TRBV5-1 to TRBJ1-1; TCRdb's D call of TRBD1 is untestable without DNA. This CDR3 has 15 residues. CDR1 and CDR2 from the germline V gene are SGHRS and YFSETQ. CDR3 amino acids: CASSSGGQGRTEAFF.

The chain uses TRBV5-1 and TRBJ2-2; TCRdb outputs TRBD1, but without DNA this stays unchecked. The CDR3 length is 15 residues. Per germline, CDR1 SGHRS and CDR2 YFSETQ. The CDR3: CASSLGQGEPGELFF.

The chain is built from TRBV20-1 and TRBJ2-1; the D call from TCRdb, TRBD1, cannot be confirmed without DNA. Germline-derived CDR1 and CDR2 are DFQATT and SNEGSKA (reference sequence). This CDR3 has 15 residues. The CDR3 loop reads CSARDVGQGVNEQFF.

V and J are TRBV27 and TRBJ2-7. The CDR3 is made up of 14 amino acids. Germline-derived CDR1 and CDR2 are MNHEY and SMNVEV (reference sequence). CDR3 in amino acids: CASSLQDVLDEQYF.